This TCR beta chain came from a study of blood T cell repertoires in COVID-19. Across the study: Some COVID-19 samples were acute and others convalescent; all came from the United States, Italy and Spain. T cells, B-cell-depleted T cells, or PBMCs provided the cDNA or gDNA that served as material.

Clones were sequenced by immunoSEQ multiplex PCR, and TCRdb holds only the in-frame ones, with some missing. This sample has over 300,000 clones, with 70% to 90% found just once. Those enrolled, adults aged roughly 18 to 95 years, came from 25 or so US areas. Grouping used clinical history reported by participants in a survey and questionnaire. Per germline, CDR1 SGHDT and CDR2 YYEEEE. This CDR3 is 19 amino acids long. V was pared by 0 bases and J by 5 bases, with 26 bases between. The specimen was PBMCs or T cells enriched from blood (not recorded which). The TCR sequence derives from a young woman with acute COVID-19. The rearrangement links TRBV5-6 to TRBJ1-2; D uncertain. The CDR3 bases are TGTGCCAGCAGCTTGGAATCCTCCCAGGTTCCGTTCCAGGCGTATGGCTACACCTTC. It codes for CASSLESSQVPFQAYGYTF.